This TCR beta chain emerged from a study of tumor-infiltrating lymphocytes in primary liver carcinoma. TCR beta cDNA was reverse-transcribed from roughly 520 ng of total RNA. The reaction used a constant-region primer and ProtoScript II reverse transcriptase. It was through three nested multiplex PCR rounds of slightly modified ARM-PCR that TCR beta libraries arose. The first two PCR rounds used TRBV1-TRBV30 forward primers with a C-beta reverse primer, nine to ten cycles each. TCRdb processed the multiplex PCR reads anew with MiXCR; each CDR3 protein has one entry. Counted here are 330,000 or so distinct CDR3 sequences, less than 75% occurring once; the ten biggest clones make up about 6.5%. The CDR3 covers 15 residues. Germline CDR1 SGHAT, CDR2 FQNNGV. Remarks on this clonotype: Relative to the germline gene, one junction end is altered; a read error may explain this.

The authors took blood RNA from unsorted whole blood and also extracted germline DNA. What was sequenced was peripheral blood. V is TRBV11-2 and J is TRBJ2-6; D tentatively reads TRBD1 or TRBD2 (5 bases each). The clonotype originates from a man aged 40-55 years with primary liver carcinoma and hepatitis B virus infection. This CDR3 is CANSLDGDGANILTF. DNA of the CDR3: TGTGCCAACAGCTTAGACGGGGATGGGGCCAACATCCTGACTTTC.